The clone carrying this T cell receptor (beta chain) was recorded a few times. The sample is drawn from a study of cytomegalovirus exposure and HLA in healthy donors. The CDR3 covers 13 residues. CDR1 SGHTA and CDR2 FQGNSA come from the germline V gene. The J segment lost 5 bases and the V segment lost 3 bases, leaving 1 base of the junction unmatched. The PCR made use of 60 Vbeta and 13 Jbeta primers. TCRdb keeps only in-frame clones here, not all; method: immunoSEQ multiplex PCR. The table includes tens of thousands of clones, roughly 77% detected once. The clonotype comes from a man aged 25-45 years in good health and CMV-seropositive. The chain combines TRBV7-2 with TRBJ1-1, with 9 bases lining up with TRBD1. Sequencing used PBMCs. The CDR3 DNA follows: TGTGCCAGCAGCTTGACAGGGGGAACTGAAGCTTTCTTT. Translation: CASSLTGGTEAFF.